This entry lists 5 T cell receptor beta chains sequenced from one sample in a study of T-cell memory formation after mild COVID-19. In TCRdb, the 5' RACE reads were re-called with MiXCR into one record per CDR3 protein. The data show around 510,000 distinct CDR3 sequences, with about 20% seen just once and around 7.7% held by the top ten. The material sequenced was PBMCs or a T cell subset sorted from them (not recorded which). The receptors stem from an adult woman who had mild COVID-19 (a few samples of this study predate the infection). Cell type and time point are not known.

This clonotype appeared a few times. The V call is TRBV12-3 or TRBV12-4, the J call TRBJ1-1; no reliable D call. This CDR3 is built from 16 residues. Trimming left V 1 base short and J 1 base short, with 13 bases between. As DNA, the CDR3 is TGTGCCAGCAGTTTAGTGCGCGGGCGGCAGAACACTGAAGCTTTCTTT. This sequence encodes CASSLVRGRQNTEAFF.

This chain uses TRBV27 with TRBJ2-2, with 11 bases lining up with TRBD2. Germline CDR1 reads MNHEY; CDR2 reads SMNVEV (reference sequence). The ends lost 6 bases at V and 5 bases at J; junction bases unmatched: 11. The CDR3 is made up of 17 amino acids. The CDR3 region is CASRDTSGSRYTGELFF. CDR3 coding DNA: TGTGCCAGCAGGGATACTAGCGGGAGTAGGTATACCGGGGAGCTGTTTTTT.

This clonotype came up a few times. This chain joins TRBV19 and TRBJ2-1; 9 bases are a match to TRBD2. Germline-derived CDR1 and CDR2 are LNHDA and SQIVND (reference sequence). The trim removed 4 bases at V and 7 bases at J, leaving 2 bases unmatched. The CDR3 totals 13 residues. The CDR3 DNA is TGTGCCAGTAGTACTAGCGGGATAAATGAGCAGTTCTTC. It yields the protein CASSTSGINEQFF.

A few counts support this clonotype. CDR3 in DNA: TGCGCCAGCAGTGAGACTAGCGGCCAAGAGACCCAGTACTTC. It is translated as CASSETSGQETQYF. The rearrangement links TRBV10-2 to TRBJ2-5; TRBD2 agrees at 8 bases. The germline CDR1 and CDR2 sequences are WSHSY and SAAADI. This CDR3 region has 14 residues. V dropped 2 bases and J dropped 1; count of bases not matched to a gene: 0.

The sample holds a few counts of this clonotype. The chain employs TRBV7-6 and TRBJ2-3, with D tentatively TRBD2 (6 bases). V lost 1 base and J lost 6, with 14 bases in between. CDR1 and CDR2 from the germline V gene are SGHVS and FNYEAQ. The CDR3 covers 15 residues. The CDR3 region has the DNA TGTGCCAGCAGCTTAGGTAGCGGCCCCTCGGATACGCAGTATTTT. Translation gives CASSLGSGPSDTQYF.